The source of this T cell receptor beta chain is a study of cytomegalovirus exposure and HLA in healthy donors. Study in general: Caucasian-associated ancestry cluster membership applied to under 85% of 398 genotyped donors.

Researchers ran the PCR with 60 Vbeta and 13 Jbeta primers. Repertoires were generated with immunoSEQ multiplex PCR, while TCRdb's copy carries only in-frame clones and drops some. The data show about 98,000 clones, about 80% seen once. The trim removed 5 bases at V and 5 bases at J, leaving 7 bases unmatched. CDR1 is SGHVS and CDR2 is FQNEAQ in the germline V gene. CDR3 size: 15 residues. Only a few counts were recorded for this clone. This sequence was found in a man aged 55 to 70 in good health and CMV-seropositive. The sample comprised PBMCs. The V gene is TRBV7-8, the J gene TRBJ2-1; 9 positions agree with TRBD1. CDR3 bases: TGTGCCAGCAGCCCCACAGGGGGCTTGGACAATGAGCAGTTCTTC. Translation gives CASSPTGGLDNEQFF.